This is a list of T cell receptor beta chains from one sample in a study of vaccination effects on CD4 cells after COVID-19. These receptors have no identified antigens. Method: immunoSEQ multiplex PCR; TCRdb's copy keeps in-frame clones and lacks some. The sample includes approximately 31,000 clones, roughly 81% of them seen just once. The sequences come from CD4+ T cells from PBMCs cultured without peptide, collected after COVID-19 vaccination. The receptor source for this set is a human donor who received a COVID-19 vaccine. Both conserved end residues are part of each CDR3. The D gene is left open where the match is weak. The size entry is marked missing in some rows and otherwise reads once, few, many or a size class.

few	NA	TRBV2	16	TRBJ1-5	TGTGCCAGCAGTGATAGCAGGGTGGAAGACAATCAGCCCCAGCATTTT	CASSDSRVEDNQPQHF
once	NA	TRBV12-3/TRBV12-4	13	TRBJ2-1	TGTGCCAGCAGCCCAAGCTCCTACAATGAGCAGTTCTTC	CASSPSSYNEQFF
NA	TRBD1	TRBV28	15	TRBJ1-1	TGTGCCAGCAGTTCCCCCAGGGGGAGTGCCACTGAAGCTTTCTTT	CASSSPRGSATEAFF
NA	TRBD2	TRBV6-5	15	TRBJ2-2	TGTGCCAGCAGTACAGGCCTAGCGGGCACCGGGGAGCTGTTTTTT	CASSTGLAGTGELFF
NA	TRBD1	TRBV18	18	TRBJ2-7	TGTGCCAGCTCACCTAGGCCCTTGACAGGGGGTTTTTCCTACGAGCAGTACTTC	CASSPRPLTGGFSYEQYF
NA	TRBD1	TRBV19	14	TRBJ2-7	TGTGCCAGTCGGACACAGGGGAGCTCCTACGAGCAGTACTTC	CASRTQGSSYEQYF
NA	TRBD1	TRBV2	15	TRBJ2-6	TGTGCCAGCAGTCTTACAGGGGCTGGGGCCAACGTCCTGACTTTC	CASSLTGAGANVLTF
NA	TRBD2	TRBV14	17	TRBJ2-3	TGTGCCAGCAGTCGGGGGGGCCACATCCTCGGCACAGATACGCAGTATTTT	CASSRGGHILGTDTQYF
NA	NA	TRBV7-9	14	TRBJ2-7	TGTGCCAGCAGCGGGCGAGACAGCTCCTACGAGCAGTACTTC	CASSGRDSSYEQYF
NA	TRBD2	TRBV5-1	17	TRBJ2-7	TGCGCCAGCAGCCGAGTTGTAAGTAGCGGGAGTGGAGGGGAGCAGTACTTC	CASSRVVSSGSGGEQYF
NA	NA	TRBV6-1	12	TRBJ1-2	TGTGCCAGCAGTGAAAGCCCCTATGGCTACACCTTC	CASSESPYGYTF
NA	NA	TRBV11-2	18	TRBJ1-3	TGTGCCAGCAGCTCTAAATGGGAGGGGAAGAGCTCTGGAAACACCATATATTTT	CASSSKWEGKSSGNTIYF
NA	NA	TRBV19	15	TRBJ2-1	TGTGCCAGTAGTATCGGAGGGGTAAAAGGCGTTGAGCAGTTCTTC	CASSIGGVKGVEQFF
once	TRBD2	TRBV6-1	17	TRBJ2-3	TGTGCCAGCAGTGGACACCGACTAGCGGGAGGGTCAGATACGCAGTATTTT	CASSGHRLAGGSDTQYF